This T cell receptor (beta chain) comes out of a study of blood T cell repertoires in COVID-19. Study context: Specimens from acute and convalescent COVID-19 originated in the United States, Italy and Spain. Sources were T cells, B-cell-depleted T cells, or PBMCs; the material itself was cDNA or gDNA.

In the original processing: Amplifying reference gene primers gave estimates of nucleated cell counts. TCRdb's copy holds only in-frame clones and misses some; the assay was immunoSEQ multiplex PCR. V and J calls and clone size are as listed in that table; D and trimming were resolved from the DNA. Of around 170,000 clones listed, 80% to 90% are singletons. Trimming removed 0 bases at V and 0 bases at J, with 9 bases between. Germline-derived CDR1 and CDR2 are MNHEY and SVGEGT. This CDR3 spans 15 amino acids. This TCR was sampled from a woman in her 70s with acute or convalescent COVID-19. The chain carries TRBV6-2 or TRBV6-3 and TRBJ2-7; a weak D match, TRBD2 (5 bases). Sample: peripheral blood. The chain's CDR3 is CASSYSGDPSYEQYF. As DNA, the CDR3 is TGTGCCAGCAGTTACTCGGGAGATCCCTCCTACGAGCAGTACTTC.